This TCR beta chain stems from a study of shared clonotypes between healthy human individuals. Turning to this clone: Its matching antigen is unknown.

Whole-study results and caveats: Clonotypes that were shared across four donors made up around 5% of naive CD4 clonotypes.

In the CD4+ fraction, cells were divided into CD45RA+ naive and CD45RA-negative memory subsets. CDR3 length: 15 residues. Unmatched junction bases numbered 10, after V lost 5 bases and J lost 7 bases. The germline gives CDR1 SGHAT, CDR2 FQNNGV. This table comes from immunoSEQ multiplex PCR, and its TCRdb copy is limited to in-frame clones, with some not included. This table has under 600,000 clones, about 96% appearing once. Sequenced: naive CD4+ T cells sorted from blood. The subset here: CD45RA+ positively selected. The sequence derives from a woman in her thirties in good health. This chain connects TRBV11-2 to TRBJ2-1; 8 bases line up with TRBD2. Here the CDR3 DNA reads TGTGCCAGCAGCCCCCTGCCGGGAGGGTCAAATGAGCAGTTCTTC. Amino acids: CASSPLPGGSNEQFF.